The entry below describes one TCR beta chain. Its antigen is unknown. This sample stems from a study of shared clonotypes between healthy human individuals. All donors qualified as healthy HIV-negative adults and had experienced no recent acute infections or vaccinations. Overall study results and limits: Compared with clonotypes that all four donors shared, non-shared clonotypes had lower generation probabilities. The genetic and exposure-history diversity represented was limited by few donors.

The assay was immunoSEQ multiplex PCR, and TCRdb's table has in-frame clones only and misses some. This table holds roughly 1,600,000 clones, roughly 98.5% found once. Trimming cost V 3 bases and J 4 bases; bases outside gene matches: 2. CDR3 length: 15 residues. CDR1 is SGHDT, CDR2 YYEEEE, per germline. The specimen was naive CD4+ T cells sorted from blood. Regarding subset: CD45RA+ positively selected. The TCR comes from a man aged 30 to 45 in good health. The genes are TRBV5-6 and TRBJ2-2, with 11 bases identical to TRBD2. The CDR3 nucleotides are TGTGCCAGCAGCTCTAGCGGGAGGCGCACCGGGGAGCTGTTTTTT. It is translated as CASSSSGRRTGELFF. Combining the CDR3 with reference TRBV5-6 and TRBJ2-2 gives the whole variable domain DAGVTQSPTHLIKTRGQQVTLRCSPKSGHDTVSWYQQALGQGPQFIFQYYEEEERQRGNFPDRFSGHQFPNYSSELNVNALLLGDSALYLCASSSSGRRTGELFFGEGSRLTVL.